This is a list of T cell receptor beta chains from one sample in a study of read filtering for tumor transcriptome and immune sequencing. TCRdb ran MiXCR on the reads and lists one entry per CDR3 protein. The sample lists around 65,000 distinct CDR3 sequences, around a fifth occurring once. Sequencing used a population of CD138-negative cells sorted from bone marrow. The origin of the receptors is a donor aged 40 or older with multiple myeloma. CDR3s include the opening cysteine and the closing phenylalanine or tryptophan. The D gene is left open where the match is weak. The listing skips clone size in some rows; elsewhere it reads once, few, many or a size class.

j_call | v_call | clone_size | d_call | cdr3_nt | cdr3_aa
TRBJ2-3 | TRBV20-1 | few | NA | TGCAGTAGCCTTCTGGGGCTAGATACGCAGTATTTT | CSSLLGLDTQYF
TRBJ1-5 | TRBV19 | NA | NA | TGTGCCAGTAGTATATTTTCGTCCGAAAATCGGCCCCAGCATTTT | CASSIFSSENRPQHF
TRBJ2-2 | TRBV29-1 | many | NA | TGCAGCGTTGCCGGGGGGCGCGGTCCCGGGGAGCTGTTTTTT | CSVAGGRGPGELFF
TRBJ2-1 | TRBV9 | many | NA | TGTGCCAGCAGCGTAGGGATGGATCCCTATAATGAGCAGTTCTTC | CASSVGMDPYNEQFF
TRBJ2-1 | TRBV20-1 | NA | TRBD2 | TGCAGTGCTACTAAAGCGGCGGGGGTTAGCAACAATGAGCAGTTCTTC | CSATKAAGVSNNEQFF
TRBJ2-7 | TRBV5-1 | NA | TRBD1 | TGCGCCGGCAGTTTGGGGGGACAGGGGGCCTCCTACGAGCAGTACTTC | CAGSLGGQGASYEQYF
TRBJ2-5 | TRBV7-2 | many | TRBD2 | TGTGCCAGCAGCTTATATCCGGGACTAGCGGGACTAGAGACCCAGTACTTC | CASSLYPGLAGLETQYF
TRBJ2-3 | TRBV27 | many | NA | TGTGCCAGCAGTTTGACTTGGAGCCCAGATACGCAGTATTTT | CASSLTWSPDTQYF
TRBJ2-5 | TRBV29-1 | many | NA | TGCAGCGGAGAAGGTGTCGGGACCCAAGAGACCCAGTACTTC | CSGEGVGTQETQYF
TRBJ2-1 | TRBV6-2/TRBV6-3 | NA | TRBD2 | TGTGCCAGCACCGTCGGTCAAACGGGAGGGGGAAATGAGCAGTTCTTC | CASTVGQTGGGNEQFF
TRBJ2-1 | TRBV11-2 | NA | NA | TGTGCCAGCGGACCGAGGGGCGTGAGCTACAACGATCAGTTCTTC | CASGPRGVSYNDQFF
TRBJ2-1 | TRBV11-3 | many | NA | TGTGCCAGCAGCCTGGGGGCCGGGCCTTCAACGGATGAGCAGTTCTTC | CASSLGAGPSTDEQFF
TRBJ2-5 | TRBV20-1 | many | TRBD2 | TGCAGTGCTAGAGATCTCGGGACTAGCGGAGTCCACCAAGAGACCCAGTACTTC | CSARDLGTSGVHQETQYF
TRBJ1-5 | TRBV2 | few | NA | TGTGCCAGCAGTGTTAGTGGAAATCAGCCCCAGCATTTT | CASSVSGNQPQHF
TRBJ2-2 | TRBV4-1 | many | TRBD1 | TGCGCCAGCAGCCAGGAGGACAGGGTGAACACCGGGGAGCTGTTTTTT | CASSQEDRVNTGELFF
TRBJ1-4 | TRBV29-1 | NA | NA | TGCAGCGCCGGGACGGGGGCGGTAACTAATGAAAAACTGTTTTTT | CSAGTGAVTNEKLFF
TRBJ2-3 | TRBV10-1 | many | NA | TGCGCCAGCAGTGAGCTGACTTCGGTAGATACGCAGTATTTT | CASSELTSVDTQYF
TRBJ2-3 | TRBV30 | NA | TRBD1 | TGTGCCTGGACTCTGGGCGGGACAGGGGGGCCTAGCACAGTTACGCAGTATTTT | CAWTLGGTGGPSTVTQYF
TRBJ2-7 | TRBV3-1 | many | NA | TGTGCCAGCAGCCAAGCGATGGGGGCAGCCTACGAGCAGTACTTC | CASSQAMGAAYEQYF
TRBJ2-5 | TRBV20-1 | many | TRBD2 | TGCAGTGCTAGAGATCCACTAGCGGGGGCCGGGGGGACCCAGTACTTC | CSARDPLAGAGGTQYF
TRBJ2-7 | TRBV5-1 | many | NA | TGCGCCAGCAGCTTGGCGGGCGGGTTGAACTACGAGCAGTACTTC | CASSLAGGLNYEQYF
TRBJ1-5 | TRBV28 | few | NA | TGTGCCATCGAAGAAGGCAATCAGCCCCAGCATTTT | CAIEEGNQPQHF
TRBJ2-7 | TRBV5-1 | many | TRBD2 | TGCGCCAGCAGCCCAGGACTAGCGGAAAGCTCCTACGAGCAGTACTTC | CASSPGLAESSYEQYF
TRBJ2-3 | TRBV3-1 | many | TRBD2 | TGTGCCAGCAGCCAAACTGGGACTAGCGGGAACACAGATACGCAGTATTTT | CASSQTGTSGNTDTQYF
TRBJ2-1 | TRBV12-3/TRBV12-4 | many | TRBD2 | TGTGCCAGCAGTTTTCCGAGACTAGCGGCCTACAATGAGCAGTTCTTC | CASSFPRLAAYNEQFF
TRBJ2-3 | TRBV20-1 | many | TRBD2 | TGCAGTGCTAGAGCCCCTAGAGGAATTAGCGGGAGACTCGATCAGTATTTT | CSARAPRGISGRLDQYF
TRBJ2-2 | TRBV6-2/TRBV6-3 | many | NA | TGTGCCAGCAGTTACCTATGGGCAGCGAACACCGGGGAGCTGTTTTTT | CASSYLWAANTGELFF
TRBJ2-5 | TRBV29-1 | many | TRBD1 | TGCAGCGTTGAAGTCGGGGACAGGGGAGAAGGGACCCAGTACTTC | CSVEVGDRGEGTQYF
TRBJ2-2 | TRBV20-1 | many | TRBD1 | TGCAGTGCTAGGCAGGGGGCGAACACCGGGGAGCTGTTTTTT | CSARQGANTGELFF
TRBJ2-7 | TRBV20-1 | few | NA | TGCAGTGCTAGAGAGGGGGCCGGCGAGCAGTACTTC | CSAREGAGEQYF
TRBJ2-7 | TRBV30 | NA | NA | TGTGCCTCTTCACGGGGTCTGGAGTCCTACGAGCAGTACTTC | CASSRGLESYEQYF
TRBJ2-1 | TRBV28 | many | TRBD2 | TGTGCCAGCACCGACCCCCCTAGCGGGAGTGACGAGCAGTTCTTC | CASTDPPSGSDEQFF
TRBJ1-4 | TRBV6-5 | many | TRBD1 | TGTGCCAGCAGCAGACAGGGAGGCAATGAAAAACTGTTTTTT | CASSRQGGNEKLFF
TRBJ2-3 | TRBV6-1 | many | TRBD2 | TGTGCCAGCAGGACCCGCCCAGCGGGGGCCGCCACAGATACGCAGTATTTT | CASRTRPAGAATDTQYF
TRBJ1-2 | TRBV6-5 | few | NA | TGTGCCAGCAGGAGGGGGACGGACTACTATGGCTACACCTTC | CASRRGTDYYGYTF
TRBJ2-5 | TRBV20-1 | many | TRBD1 | TGCAGTGCTTGGGACAGGGGTTTTCGGGAGACCCAGTACTTC | CSAWDRGFRETQYF
TRBJ2-7 | TRBV2 | NA | TRBD2 | TGTGCCAGCCAACTCCAAACGGGAGGTTACTACGAGCAGTACTTC | CASQLQTGGYYEQYF
TRBJ2-1 | TRBV30 | many | TRBD1 | TGTGCCTGGGGTACCGGGACAGGCTACAATGAGCAGTTCTTC | CAWGTGTGYNEQFF
TRBJ2-5 | TRBV18 | many | TRBD2 | TGTGCCAGCTCACCCGGACTAGCGGGGTACCAAGAGACCCAGTACTTC | CASSPGLAGYQETQYF
TRBJ2-3 | TRBV10-3 | many | NA | TGTGCCATCAGTACTTCCGGAGGGGCGGCAGATACGCAGTATTTT | CAISTSGGAADTQYF
TRBJ1-1 | TRBV2 | many | NA | TGTGCCAGCAGTGGTGAAAGGGACACTGAAGCTTTCTTT | CASSGERDTEAFF
TRBJ1-1 | TRBV7-9 | many | NA | TGTGCCAGCAGCTTATCCGGGGCATTGAACACTGAAGCTTTCTTT | CASSLSGALNTEAFF
TRBJ2-1 | TRBV7-2 | many | NA | TGTGCCACCACGGGAAGGTCCTACAATGAGCAGTTCTTC | CATTGRSYNEQFF
TRBJ2-1 | TRBV9 | NA | TRBD2 | TGTGCCAGCAGCGTAGTATCTAGCGGGAACAATGAGCAGTTCTTC | CASSVVSSGNNEQFF
TRBJ2-1 | TRBV29-1 | many | TRBD2 | TGCAGCGTTGATAAAAGCGGGAGTTACAATGAGCAGTTCTTC | CSVDKSGSYNEQFF
TRBJ2-3 | TRBV20-1 | NA | NA | TGCAGTGCTACTAGAGATGGCACAGATACGCAGTATTTT | CSATRDGTDTQYF
TRBJ2-1 | TRBV28 | many | NA | TGTGCCAGCAGTTTACCGGGGGTCAATGAGCAGTTCTTC | CASSLPGVNEQFF
TRBJ1-1 | TRBV29-1 | NA | NA | TGCAGCGCCCTGACAGTGAACACTGAAGCTTTCTTT | CSALTVNTEAFF
TRBJ2-7 | TRBV4-2 | many | NA | TGTGCCAGCAGCCAAGATGGCGCAGGGGTGTACGAGCAGTACTTC | CASSQDGAGVYEQYF
TRBJ2-2 | TRBV20-1 | many | NA | TGCAGTGCTAGAGGCGGAGGCACCGGGGAGCTGTTTTTT | CSARGGGTGELFF
TRBJ2-6 | TRBV5-1 | many | TRBD1 | TGCGCCAGCAGCTTGCAACCTTTGCAGGGGGTGATAACTGGGGCCAACGTCCTGACTTTC | CASSLQPLQGVITGANVLTF
TRBJ2-2 | TRBV10-3 | NA | NA | TGTGCCATCGAACAGGAGATAAACACCGGGAAGCTGTTTTTT | CAIEQEINTGKLFF